One and the same sample provided the 23 T cell receptor beta chains below, sequenced in a study of T-cell reconstitution after alpha-beta-depleted transplantation in children. It was with unique molecular identifiers that the TCRbeta library was prepared. TCRdb independently ran MiXCR on the PCR reads; one entry per CDR3 protein. Counted here are 350,000 to 500,000 distinct CDR3 sequences, approximately 41% occurring once; the ten biggest clones make up around 29%. Source: PBMCs, taken before TCRalphabeta/CD19-depleted stem cell transplant. All receptors derive from a girl aged 2-9 years with aplastic anemia, due to receive a stem cell transplant.

The rearrangement links TRBV27 to TRBJ2-2; 9 bases map to TRBD2. The germline V gene has CDR1 MNHEY and CDR2 SMNVEV (reference sequence). With 4 bases clipped from V and 4 bases from J, the junction kept 25 bases outside the gene matches. The CDR3 has 22 amino acids. The CDR3, as DNA: TGTGCCAGCAGTTCCCCCGTCCTAGGGATTAGCGGGGGAGGTTTAGGCACCGGGGAGCTGTTTTTT. This encodes CASSSPVLGISGGGLGTGELFF.

The CDR3 loop is CASSLVGTPDTQYF. The CDR3 DNA follows: TGTGCCAGCAGTTTAGTTGGTACCCCAGATACGCAGTATTTT. The rearrangement uses TRBV27 and TRBJ2-3; no reliable D call. V was clipped by 2 bases and J by 4 bases, with 10 bases between them. The CDR3 loop spans 14 amino acids. Looked up from germline, CDR1 is MNHEY and CDR2 is SMNVEV (reference sequence).

V and J are TRBV4-1 and TRBJ2-1, with D perhaps matching TRBD2 (7 bases). Trimming stripped 3 bases from V and 9 bases from J, with 21 bases between. Germline V CDR1 and CDR2: MGHRA, YSYEKL. This CDR3 is 16 amino acids long. The CDR3 DNA reads TGCGCCAGCAGCCACGTGGGGGCGGGAGAGCCGGGTGAGCAGTTCTTC. It encodes CASSHVGAGEPGEQFF.

This clonotype occurred many times. The V gene is TRBV7-9, the J gene TRBJ2-3; no clear D gene. CDR3 length: 15 amino acids. Germline CDR1 SEHNR, CDR2 FQNEAQ (reference sequence). Trimming pared 5 bases from V and 2 bases from J, leaving 14 bases between. The CDR3 sequence: CASSRRASTTDTQYF. The CDR3 DNA reads TGTGCCAGCAGCCGAAGGGCTAGTACCACAGATACGCAGTATTTT. The entire variable domain, with the rest obtained from reference TRBV7-9 and TRBJ2-3, is as follows: DTGVSQNPRHKITKRGQNVTFRCDPISEHNRLYWYRQTLGQGPEFLTYFQNEAQLEKSRLLSDRFSAERPKGSFSTLEIQRTEQGDSAMYLCASSRRASTTDTQYFGPGTRLTVL.

This chain links TRBV4-1 with TRBJ2-7; 8 bases are a match to TRBD2. Germline CDR1 MGHRA, CDR2 YSYEKL. V lost 0 bases and J lost 0; bases outside the gene matches: 7. There are 17 residues in the CDR3. The CDR3 reads CASSQESAAGASYEQYF. DNA of the CDR3: TGCGCCAGCAGCCAAGAGTCCGCAGCGGGAGCCTCCTACGAGCAGTACTTC.

This clonotype was observed at least ten times. The chain uses TRBV10-3 and TRBJ2-1; D call uncertain. This CDR3 is 15 amino acids long. The V end lost 8 bases, the J end lost 0 bases, and 14 bases lay between the germline ends. CDR1 is ENHRY, CDR2 SYGVKD, per germline. The CDR3 DNA reads TGTGCCATCGCCGGGCTGTCGAGCTCCTACAATGAGCAGTTCTTC. Amino acids: CAIAGLSSSYNEQFF.

The chain uses TRBV29-1 and TRBJ2-7; TRBD1 is a possible D gene (6 bases). The germline V and J ends were trimmed by 0 bases and 6 bases, with 18 bases remaining between them. Looked up from germline, CDR1 is SQVTM and CDR2 is ANQGSEA. This CDR3 region has 15 residues. The CDR3 loop is CSVEDQGQGRVEQYF. CDR3 coding DNA: TGCAGCGTTGAAGATCAAGGGCAGGGGAGAGTCGAGCAGTACTTC.

The chain joins TRBV29-1 to TRBJ2-2, with TRBD1 as a possible D gene (6 bases). CDR1 is SQVTM and CDR2 is ANQGSEA in the germline V gene. Trimming took off 6 bases at V and 7 bases at J, with 18 bases between the two ends. This CDR3 has 14 residues. The CDR3 loop is CSVIKQGLSGELFF. The CDR3 nucleotides are TGCAGCGTGATAAAACAGGGATTGAGCGGGGAGCTGTTTTTT.

V gene TRBV27 combines with J gene TRBJ2-3; unclear D gene. The CDR3 length is 16 residues. V was cut by 3 bases and J by 1 base, with 14 bases left in between. Germline V gene lookup returns CDR1 MNHEY and CDR2 SMNVEV (reference sequence). The DNA of the CDR3 is TGTGCCAGCAGTTTTGGTGGTACGGGTGGCACAGATACGCAGTATTTT. Protein product: CASSFGGTGGTDTQYF.

This clonotype was recorded at least ten times. The gene calls are TRBV4-2 and TRBJ2-7; 10 nucleotides line up with TRBD2. J lost 4 bases, V lost 1 base, and 4 bases had no gene match. This CDR3 has 15 amino acids. CDR1 LGHNA and CDR2 YNFKEQ come from the germline V gene. This CDR3 is CASSQAQREGYEQYF. CDR3 sequence (DNA): TGTGCCAGCAGCCAAGCCCAGCGGGAGGGTTACGAGCAGTACTTC.

This rearrangement joins TRBV6-1 to TRBJ2-7, with 14 bases identical to TRBD2. The CDR3 runs to 18 residues. Germline CDR1 and CDR2: MNHNS and SASEGT. The ends lost 4 bases at V and 5 bases at J; junction bases unmatched: 13. The chain's CDR3 is CASSGINGGTSGRNEQYF. CDR3 in DNA: TGTGCCAGCAGTGGCATAAATGGAGGGACTAGCGGGAGAAACGAGCAGTACTTC.

This chain uses TRBV29-1 with TRBJ2-1, with 10 bases aligning to TRBD1. The junction had 0 bases not matched to a gene; V was cut back by 0 bases and J by 7 bases. Germline V CDR1 and CDR2: SQVTM, ANQGSEA. CDR3 length: 13 residues. The CDR3 region has the DNA TGCAGCGTTGAAGAGGGACAGGGGAATGAGCAGTTCTTC. This sequence encodes CSVEEGQGNEQFF.

This clonotype was recorded once. In DNA, the CDR3 is TGTGCCAGCAAGGGGCAGGGGGCAACCGGGGAGCTGTTTTTT. Its protein is CASKGQGATGELFF. This chain joins TRBV2 and TRBJ2-2; 8 nucleotides agree with TRBD1. Unmatched junction bases numbered 6, after V lost 7 bases and J lost 5 bases. The CDR3 loop spans 14 amino acids. Germline lookup yields CDR1 SNHLY and CDR2 FYNNEI.

CDR3 coding DNA: TGTGCCAGCAGTTTAGGGCAGCCAGAGAATTCACCCCTCCACTTT. It translates to CASSLGQPENSPLHF. The genes are TRBV28 and TRBJ1-6; D gene unclear. Trimming shortened V by 2 bases and J by 7 bases, and 12 bases separated the two germline ends. Germline V CDR1 and CDR2: MDHEN, SYDVKM. This CDR3 is 15 amino acids long.

This chain links TRBV13 with TRBJ2-3; D is unclear. Trimming shortened V by 5 bases and J by 6 bases, and 21 bases separated the two germline ends. The CDR3 spans 16 residues. From germline, CDR1 is PRHDT and CDR2 FYEKMQ (reference sequence). The CDR3 sequence is CASSPARRRSGDTQYF. The CDR3, as DNA: TGTGCCAGCAGCCCCGCCAGGCGGCGTTCCGGGGATACGCAGTATTTT. The full variable domain, in which reference TRBV13 and TRBJ2-3 provide the parts outside the CDR3, is AAGVIQSPRHLIKEKRETATLKCYPIPRHDTVYWYQQGPGQDPQFLISFYEKMQSDKGSIPDRFSAQQFSDYHSELNMSSLELGDSALYFCASSPARRRSGDTQYFGPGTRLTVL.

This sequence joins TRBV5-6 and TRBJ1-4; D gene ambiguous. V lost 4 bases and J 2 bases, leaving 12 bases between the germline ends. This CDR3 spans 15 amino acids. CDR1 and CDR2 (germline): SGHDT, YYEEEE. In nucleotides, the CDR3 is TGTGCCAGCAGCCCTCGTGTGGCGACTAATGAAAAACTGTTTTTT. This codes for CASSPRVATNEKLFF.

V gene TRBV27 combines with J gene TRBJ1-4, with a possible D match to TRBD1 (6 bases). This CDR3 is built from 13 residues. Per germline, CDR1 MNHEY and CDR2 SMNVEV (reference sequence). With 4 bases removed from V and 11 bases from J, the gap between germline ends came to 14 bases. As DNA, the CDR3 is TGTGCCAGCAGTTCCCTGGGGGGGGCGAAACTGTTTTTT. Its translation is CASSSLGGAKLFF.

The chain employs TRBV20-1 and TRBJ2-1; D unresolved. The CDR3 has 12 residues. The germline gives CDR1 DFQATT, CDR2 SNEGSKA (reference sequence). V gave up 5 bases and J gave up 7 bases, with 12 bases separating them. CDR3 loop: CSAAHPSNEQFF. In nucleotides, the CDR3 is TGCAGTGCTGCCCATCCATCGAATGAGCAGTTCTTC.

CDR3 region: CASSTNRVYNEQFF. The CDR3 DNA follows: TGTGCCAGCAGTACAAACAGGGTCTACAATGAGCAGTTCTTC. J is TRBJ2-1 and V is TRBV12-3 or TRBV12-4; a weak D match, TRBD1 (6 bases). The CDR3 runs 14 residues. V lost 5 bases and J lost 3, with 11 bases in between.

This clonotype occurred many times. This sequence joins TRBV20-1 and TRBJ1-1; 8 bases match TRBD1. The germline CDR1 and CDR2 sequences are DFQATT and SNEGSKA (reference sequence). The V and J ends lost 5 bases and 4 bases, in that order; junction bases with no gene match: 9. CDR3 length equals 14 residues. The DNA for the CDR3 is TGCAGTGCTGCCTCGGACAGGGCGCCCACTGAAGCTTTCTTT. Translating it yields CSAASDRAPTEAFF.

There are a few counts of this clonotype. This sequence joins TRBV20-1 and TRBJ2-3; weak D call: TRBD1 (6 bases). Germline values: CDR1 DFQATT, CDR2 SNEGSKA (reference sequence). The ends were cut back, 2 bases at V and 4 bases at J, with 13 bases in the middle. The CDR3 has 14 residues. The CDR3 DNA reads as TGCAGTGCTAGACATTGGTACAGGGCAGATACGCAGTATTTT. Translation gives CSARHWYRADTQYF.

This rearrangement joins TRBV20-1 to TRBJ2-5, with D possibly matching TRBD2 (5 bases). With 1 base removed from V and 6 bases from J, the gap between germline ends came to 21 bases. The CDR3 has 16 amino acids. Germline V gives CDR1 DFQATT, CDR2 SNEGSKA (reference sequence). The CDR3 sequence is CSARVRGEAGPKTQYF. In DNA form, the CDR3 reads TGCAGTGCTAGAGTTCGGGGAGAGGCGGGCCCTAAGACCCAGTACTTC.

In its sample, this clonotype was seen many times. This chain connects TRBV5-1 to TRBJ2-5; D unresolved. The CDR3 sequence is 15 residues long. V shed 0 bases and J shed 1 base, with 10 bases lying between them. Germline V lookup: CDR1 SGHRS, CDR2 YFSETQ. The CDR3 DNA sequence: TGCGCCAGCAGCTTGGCGGTAGCTATCCAAGAGACCCAGTACTTC. Its translation is CASSLAVAIQETQYF.